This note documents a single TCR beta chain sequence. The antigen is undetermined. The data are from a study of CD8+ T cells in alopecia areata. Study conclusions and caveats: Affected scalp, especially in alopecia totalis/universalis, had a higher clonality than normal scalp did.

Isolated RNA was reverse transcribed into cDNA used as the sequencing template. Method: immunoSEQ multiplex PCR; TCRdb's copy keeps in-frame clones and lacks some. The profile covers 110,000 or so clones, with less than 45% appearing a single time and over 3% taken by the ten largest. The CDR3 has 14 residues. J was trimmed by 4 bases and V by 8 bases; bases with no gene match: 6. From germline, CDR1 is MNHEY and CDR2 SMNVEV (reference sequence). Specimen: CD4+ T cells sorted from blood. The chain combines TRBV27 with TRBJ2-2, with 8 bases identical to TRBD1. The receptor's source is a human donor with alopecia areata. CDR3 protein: CASRRGQITGELFF. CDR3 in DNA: TGTGCCAGCCGCAGGGGGCAAATCACCGGGGAGCTGTTTTTT.